Below, 24 T cell receptor beta chains from the same sample are listed, as sequenced in a study of PD-L1 blockade in urothelial cancer. Libraries were prepared by immunoSEQ multiplex PCR; TCRdb keeps only in-frame clonotypes and omits some of them. The profile shows about 29,000 clones, 70% to 90% of them singletons. Sample: PBMCs, taken around atezolizumab (anti-PD-L1) treatment. These TCRs come from a man between 50 and 59 years old with urothelial cancer.

J is TRBJ2-7 and V is TRBV5-6; D is perhaps TRBD2 (7 bases). The CDR3 is 15 residues long. Between the trimmed V and J ends, which lost 6 bases and 3 bases, there was a span of 19 bases. CDR1 and CDR2 (germline): SGHDT, YYEEEE. The CDR3 loop is CASTPEGGKNYEQYF. The CDR3 nucleotides are TGTGCCAGCACCCCCGAGGGGGGGAAAAACTACGAGCAGTACTTC.

V and J are TRBV30 and TRBJ2-7, with D tentatively TRBD2 (5 bases). CDR1 is GTSNPN, CDR2 SVGIG, per germline (reference sequence). V lost 3 bases to trimming and J lost 0 bases, with 9 bases between them. The CDR3 totals 13 residues. Here the CDR3 DNA reads TGTGCCTGGAGGGACTGGAACTCCTACGAGCAGTACTTC. It encodes CAWRDWNSYEQYF.

The V call is TRBV29-1, the J call TRBJ2-7; TRBD2 aligns across 13 bases. CDR1 and CDR2 (germline): SQVTM, ANQGSEA. This CDR3 spans 14 amino acids. V dropped 5 bases and J dropped 5; count of bases not matched to a gene: 6. CDR3 bases: TGCAGCGTTATTCGACTAGCGGGGGGTAACGAGCAGTACTTC. Translating it yields CSVIRLAGGNEQYF.

Here the CDR3 DNA reads TGTGCCAGCAGCTTAGGGGCGGGAGAGGGCTACGAGCAGTACTTC. Amino acid sequence: CASSLGAGEGYEQYF. The gene calls are TRBV7-2 and TRBJ2-7; 7 bases agree with TRBD2. Germline V gene data show CDR1 as SGHTA and CDR2 as FQGNSA. This CDR3 is 15 amino acids long. V lost 1 base and J lost 3; bases outside the gene matches: 6.

The chain combines TRBV29-1 with TRBJ1-6; maybe TRBD1 (6 bases). Germline loops: CDR1 SQVTM, CDR2 ANQGSEA. With 7 bases removed from V and 4 bases from J, the gap between germline ends came to 14 bases. The CDR3 is 14 amino acids. CDR3: CSGTGTTYNSPLHF. CDR3 bases: TGCAGCGGGACCGGGACAACTTATAATTCACCCCTCCACTTT.

The V gene is TRBV6-4, the J gene TRBJ2-1; tentatively, D is TRBD2 (7 bases). The V gene's germline CDR1 is MRHNA and CDR2 SNTAGT. Trimming pared 1 base from V and 2 bases from J, leaving 9 bases between. The CDR3 length is 15 residues. Written as DNA, the CDR3 is TGTGCCAGCAGTGACTGGGGGGGCGCCTACAATGAGCAGTTCTTC. Translated, it gives CASSDWGGAYNEQFF.

V gene TRBV2 combines with J gene TRBJ2-5, with 15 bases identical to TRBD2. The CDR3 consists of 16 residues. Looked up from germline, CDR1 is SNHLY and CDR2 is FYNNEI. V trimming: 5 bases; J trimming: 1 base; junction bases outside the gene matches: 2. The CDR3 is CASSRTSGGAQETQYF. The CDR3 DNA reads as TGTGCCAGCAGTCGGACTAGCGGGGGGGCCCAAGAGACCCAGTACTTC.

This clone was recorded only once. This chain connects TRBV9 to TRBJ2-1, with TRBD2 matching 10 bases. The germline V gene has CDR1 SGDLS and CDR2 YYNGEE. V dropped 4 bases and J dropped 0; count of bases not matched to a gene: 13. CDR3 length: 19 residues. In DNA, the CDR3 is TGTGCCAGCAGCACCCGTGGTAGCGGGGGGCCGAGCTCCTACAATGAGCAGTTCTTC. Amino acids: CASSTRGSGGPSSYNEQFF.

The genes are TRBV25-1 and TRBJ2-7; weak D call: TRBD2 (5 bases). CDR1 and CDR2 from the germline V gene are MGHDK and SYGVNS. The V end lost 2 bases, the J end lost 4 bases, and 12 bases lay between the germline ends. This CDR3 is built from 14 residues. CDR3 region: CASSEGGFPYEQYF. The CDR3 bases are TGTGCCAGCAGTGAAGGCGGGTTTCCGTACGAGCAGTACTTC.

This clone was picked up one time. The chain employs TRBV29-1 and TRBJ2-4; 11 nucleotides align to TRBD2. Germline lookup yields CDR1 SQVTM and CDR2 ANQGSEA. J gave up 6 bases and V 5 bases, and 9 bases lay outside the gene matches. This CDR3 is built from 15 residues. As DNA, the CDR3 is TGCAGCGTTTTATTAGCGGGAGGGGGGGGAAACATTCAGTACTTC. Protein product: CSVLLAGGGGNIQYF.

The J gene is TRBJ2-5, the V gene TRBV5-1; 12 bases match TRBD2. This CDR3 spans 19 amino acids. CDR1 and CDR2 (germline): SGHRS, YFSETQ. V shed 4 bases and J 4 bases; nucleotides not matched to a gene: 17. The chain's CDR3 is CASSVFSTSGRTMGETQYF. CDR3 sequence (DNA): TGCGCCAGCAGCGTTTTTTCTACTAGCGGGAGGACTATGGGAGAGACCCAGTACTTC.

The gene calls are TRBV30 and TRBJ2-1, with 10 bases identical to TRBD1. This CDR3 is built from 13 residues. The junction had 3 bases not matched to a gene; V was cut back by 8 bases and J by 2 bases. Germline lookup yields CDR1 GTSNPN and CDR2 SVGIG (reference sequence). The chain's CDR3 is CARGTGAYNEQFF. The CDR3 region has the DNA TGTGCCCGCGGGACAGGGGCCTACAATGAGCAGTTCTTC.

This chain uses TRBV29-1 with TRBJ1-1; TRBD1 is a possible D gene (6 bases). The V end lost 6 bases, the J end lost 7 bases, and 18 bases lay between the germline ends. Per the germline V gene, CDR1 is SQVTM and CDR2 is ANQGSEA. CDR3 length: 13 amino acids. The CDR3 loop reads CSVGLGTRSEAFF. The CDR3 DNA is TGCAGCGTGGGCCTCGGGACAAGGAGTGAAGCTTTCTTT. The entire variable domain, with the rest obtained from reference TRBV29-1 and TRBJ1-1, is as follows: SAVISQKPSRDICQRGTSLTIQCQVDSQVTMMFWYRQQPGQSLTLIATANQGSEATYESGFVIDKFPISRPNLTFSTLTVSNMSPEDSSIYLCSVGLGTRSEAFFGQGTRLTVV.

The V gene is TRBV4-1, the J gene TRBJ1-5, with D hard to call. Germline assignment: CDR1 MGHRA and CDR2 YSYEKL. This CDR3 region has 15 residues. Trimming took off 1 base at V and 3 bases at J, with 10 bases between the two ends. The CDR3 spells CASSQVGRINQPQHF. The CDR3 DNA sequence: TGCGCCAGCAGCCAAGTAGGCAGGATCAATCAGCCCCAGCATTTT.

This clone was seen a handful of times. The CDR3 coding sequence is TGTGCCAGCAGACCTGACAATAGCAATCAGCCCCAGCATTTT. Its translation is CASRPDNSNQPQHF. The chain is built from TRBV6-5 and TRBJ1-5; no reliable D call. Germline CDR1 is MNHEY and CDR2 is SVGAGI. The CDR3 extends over 14 amino acids. V lost 6 bases and J 0 bases, leaving 9 bases between the germline ends.

This clone was picked up a small number of times. V gene TRBV7-9 combines with J gene TRBJ2-4; D remains unclear. This CDR3 is built from 16 residues. Germline CDR1 SEHNR, CDR2 FQNEAQ (reference sequence). Trimming shortened V by 1 base and J by 0 bases, and 10 bases separated the two germline ends. The CDR3 reads CASSLDVGLAKNIQYF. The CDR3 DNA reads as TGTGCCAGCAGCTTAGATGTCGGGTTAGCCAAAAACATTCAGTACTTC.

This CDR3 reads CAISDPAGRLPNEQFF. The CDR3 DNA sequence: TGTGCCATCAGTGATCCAGCGGGGAGATTACCTAATGAGCAGTTCTTC. This chain uses TRBV10-3 with TRBJ2-1, with TRBD2 matching over 7 bases. Trimming cost V 3 bases and J 7 bases; bases outside gene matches: 12. Germline assignment: CDR1 ENHRY and CDR2 SYGVKD. The CDR3 totals 16 residues.

This clone was seen once. The chain uses TRBV18 and TRBJ2-3; TRBD2 matches at 12 bases. V shed 3 bases, J shed 6 bases, and the junction held 1 base outside the gene matches. The CDR3 contains 14 residues. CDR1 and CDR2 from the germline V gene are KGHSH and LQKENI. The CDR3 bases are TGTGCCAGCTCACCGACTAGCGGGAGTGATACGCAGTATTTT. Translating it yields CASSPTSGSDTQYF. The whole variable domain, remainder taken from reference TRBV18 and TRBJ2-3, is NAGVMQNPRHLVRRRGQEARLRCSPMKGHSHVYWYRQLPEEGLKFMVYLQKENIIDESGMPKERFSAEFPKEGPSILRIQQVVRGDSAAYFCASSPTSGSDTQYFGPGTRLTVL.

The V call is TRBV15, the J call TRBJ2-1; 9 bases match TRBD2. Germline V gene lookup returns CDR1 LNHNV and CDR2 YYDKDF (reference sequence). The CDR3 length is 16 residues. Trimming took 0 bases from V and 5 from J; bases not matched to a gene: 5. The CDR3 bases are TGTGCCACCAGCAGAGAGTTGGCGGGGGGGAACAATGAGCAGTTCTTC. This sequence encodes CATSRELAGGNNEQFF. Using reference TRBV15 and TRBJ2-1 for the parts outside the CDR3, the full variable domain is DAMVIQNPRYQVTQFGKPVTLSCSQTLNHNVMYWYQQKSSQAPKLLFHYYDKDFNNEADTPDNFQSRRPNTSFCFLDIRSPGLGDTAMYLCATSRELAGGNNEQFFGPGTRLTVL.

The V gene is TRBV5-6, the J gene TRBJ2-7; perhaps TRBD1 as D (5 bases). Deletions cut 6 bases from V and 6 bases from J, with 16 bases between. The CDR3 has 13 residues. Germline-derived CDR1 and CDR2 are SGHDT and YYEEEE. The CDR3 nucleotides read TGTGCCAGCACTATGGCAGGGATTAGCGAGCAGTACTTC. Translation: CASTMAGISEQYF.

The chain links TRBV5-4 to TRBJ2-7; perhaps TRBD2 as D (6 bases). This CDR3 is 14 amino acids long. The germline V and J ends were trimmed by 9 bases and 4 bases, with 20 bases remaining between them. Per germline, CDR1 SGHNT and CDR2 YYREEE (reference sequence). CDR3 in amino acids: CATTPGAGPYEQYF. CDR3 nucleotides: TGTGCCACTACACCTGGGGCGGGACCTTACGAGCAGTACTTC.

The chain couples TRBV7-2 to TRBJ1-4, with D hard to call. Germline loops: CDR1 SGHTA, CDR2 FQGNSA. The CDR3 spans 13 residues. With 3 bases removed from V and 7 bases from J, the gap between germline ends came to 9 bases. CDR3 protein: CASSLVRGEKLFF. In DNA form, the CDR3 reads TGTGCCAGCAGCTTGGTGAGAGGTGAAAAACTGTTTTTT.

A few counts support this clone. The V and J genes are TRBV28 and TRBJ2-2; D might be TRBD1 (6 bases). Per germline, CDR1 MDHEN and CDR2 SYDVKM. V was pared by 6 bases and J by 1 base, with 12 bases between. This CDR3 has 15 amino acids. The CDR3 sequence is CASSSPTGNTGELFF. As DNA, the CDR3 is TGTGCCAGCAGCTCCCCGACAGGGAACACCGGGGAGCTGTTTTTT.

The chain combines TRBV27 with TRBJ2-7; 9 bases map to TRBD1. Germline-derived CDR1 and CDR2 are MNHEY and SMNVEV (reference sequence). After removal of 5 bases from V and 3 bases from J, the junction contained 8 bases not matched to a gene. The CDR3 consists of 15 residues. The CDR3 region has the DNA TGTGCCAGCAGTCGGACGACAGGGGGAGGCTACGAGCAGTACTTC. This sequence encodes CASSRTTGGGYEQYF.